This T cell receptor (beta chain) was captured by sequencing in a study of T cell responses to AZD1222 COVID-19 vaccine. CDR1 is SGHTA and CDR2 is FQGNSA in the germline V gene. This CDR3 is built from 15 residues. The V end lost 7 bases, the J end lost 4 bases, and 18 bases lay between the germline ends. There are a few counts of this clone. This table comes from immunoSEQ multiplex PCR, and its TCRdb copy is limited to in-frame clones, with some not included. In the table there are more than 85,000 clones, around 90% of which are singletons. The source material was peripheral blood, sampled 28 days after the second AZD1222 dose. The TCR originated in an adult who received the AZD1222 COVID-19 vaccine. J is TRBJ2-3 and V is TRBV7-2; D uncertain. CDR3 protein: CASTKVGMASDTQYF. CDR3 in DNA: TGTGCCAGCACCAAAGTCGGAATGGCTTCAGATACGCAGTATTTT.